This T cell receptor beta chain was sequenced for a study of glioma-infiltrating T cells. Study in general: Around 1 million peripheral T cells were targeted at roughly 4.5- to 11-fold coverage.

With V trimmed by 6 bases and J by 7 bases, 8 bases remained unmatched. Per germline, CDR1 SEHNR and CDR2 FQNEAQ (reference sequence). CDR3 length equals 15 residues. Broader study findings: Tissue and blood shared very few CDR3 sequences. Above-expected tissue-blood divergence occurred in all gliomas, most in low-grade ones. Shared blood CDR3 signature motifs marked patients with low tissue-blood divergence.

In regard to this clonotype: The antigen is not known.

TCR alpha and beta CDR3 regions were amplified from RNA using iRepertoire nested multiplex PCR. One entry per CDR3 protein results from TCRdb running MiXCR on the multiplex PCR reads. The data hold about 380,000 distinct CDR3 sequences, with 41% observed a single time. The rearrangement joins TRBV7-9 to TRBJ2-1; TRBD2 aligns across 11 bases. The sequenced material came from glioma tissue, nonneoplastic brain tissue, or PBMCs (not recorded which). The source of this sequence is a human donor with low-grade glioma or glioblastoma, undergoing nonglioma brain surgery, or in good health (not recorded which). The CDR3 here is CASSFLAGGENEQFF. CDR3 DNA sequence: TGTGCCAGCAGTTTTTTAGCGGGAGGGGAAAATGAGCAGTTCTTC. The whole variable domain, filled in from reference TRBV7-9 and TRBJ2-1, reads DTGVSQNPRHKITKRGQNVTFRCDPISEHNRLYWYRQTLGQGPEFLTYFQNEAQLEKSRLLSDRFSAERPKGSFSTLEIQRTEQGDSAMYLCASSFLAGGENEQFFGPGTRLTVL.